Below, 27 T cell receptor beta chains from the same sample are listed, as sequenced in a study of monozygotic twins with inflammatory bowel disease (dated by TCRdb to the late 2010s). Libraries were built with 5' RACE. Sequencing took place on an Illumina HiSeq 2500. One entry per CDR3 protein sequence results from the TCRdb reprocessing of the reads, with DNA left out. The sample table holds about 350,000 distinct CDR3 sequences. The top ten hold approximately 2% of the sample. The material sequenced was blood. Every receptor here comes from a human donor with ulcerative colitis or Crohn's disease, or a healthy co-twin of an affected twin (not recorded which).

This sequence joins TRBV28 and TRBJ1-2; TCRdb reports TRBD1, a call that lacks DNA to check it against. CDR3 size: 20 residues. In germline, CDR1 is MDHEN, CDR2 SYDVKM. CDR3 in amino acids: CASSPPGQSSRGVKTYGYTF.

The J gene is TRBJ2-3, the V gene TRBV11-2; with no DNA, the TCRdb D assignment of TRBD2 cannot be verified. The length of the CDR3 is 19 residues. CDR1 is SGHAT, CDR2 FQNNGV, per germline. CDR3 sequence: CASSWGGPLTGGGTDTQYF.

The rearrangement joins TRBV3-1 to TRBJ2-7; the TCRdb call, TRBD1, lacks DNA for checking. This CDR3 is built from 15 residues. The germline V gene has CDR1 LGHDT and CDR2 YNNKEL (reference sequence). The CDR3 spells CASSQAGTGHYEQYF.

CDR3 residues: CSARDPGWHEQFF. This chain joins TRBV20-1 and TRBJ2-1; lacking DNA, the TRBD1 call made by TCRdb goes unchecked. The CDR3 runs to 13 residues. CDR1 is DFQATT and CDR2 is SNEGSKA in the germline V gene (reference sequence).

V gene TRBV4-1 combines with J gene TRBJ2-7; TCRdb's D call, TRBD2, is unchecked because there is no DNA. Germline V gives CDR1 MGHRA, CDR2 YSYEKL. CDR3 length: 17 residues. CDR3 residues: CASSPRWASGRGYEQYF.

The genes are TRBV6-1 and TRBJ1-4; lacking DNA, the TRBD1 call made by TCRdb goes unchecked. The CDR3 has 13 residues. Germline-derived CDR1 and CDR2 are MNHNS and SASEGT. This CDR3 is CASSVAGGEKLFF.

The CDR3: CASSLRESGKAFF. The chain couples TRBV28 to TRBJ1-1; TCRdb proposes TRBD1, but this gene call is untestable without DNA. This CDR3 has 13 amino acids. Germline V gene lookup returns CDR1 MDHEN and CDR2 SYDVKM.

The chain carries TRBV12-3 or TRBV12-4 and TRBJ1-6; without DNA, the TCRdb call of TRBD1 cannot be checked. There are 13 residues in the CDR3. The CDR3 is CASSSSTGKPLHF.

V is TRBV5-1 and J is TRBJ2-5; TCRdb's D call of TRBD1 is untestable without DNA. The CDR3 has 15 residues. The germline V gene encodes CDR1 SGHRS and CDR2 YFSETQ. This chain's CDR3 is CASSLDQGPTETQYF.

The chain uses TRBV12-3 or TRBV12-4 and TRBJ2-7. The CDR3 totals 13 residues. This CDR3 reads CASSSGSSHEQYF.

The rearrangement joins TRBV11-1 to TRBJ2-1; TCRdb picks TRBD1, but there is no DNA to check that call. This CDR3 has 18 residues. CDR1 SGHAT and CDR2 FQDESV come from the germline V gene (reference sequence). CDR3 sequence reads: CASSHRRGKYFTYNEQFF.

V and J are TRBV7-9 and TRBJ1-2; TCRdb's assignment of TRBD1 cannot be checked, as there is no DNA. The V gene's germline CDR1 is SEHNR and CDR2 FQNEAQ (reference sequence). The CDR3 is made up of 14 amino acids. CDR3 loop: CASSPPGANYGYTF.

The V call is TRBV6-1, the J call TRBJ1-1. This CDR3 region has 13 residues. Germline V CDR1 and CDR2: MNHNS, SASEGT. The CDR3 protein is CASRKVGIPEAFF.

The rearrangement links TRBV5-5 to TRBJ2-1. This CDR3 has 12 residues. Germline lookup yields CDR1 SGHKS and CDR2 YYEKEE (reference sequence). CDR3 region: CASSSNSAEQFF. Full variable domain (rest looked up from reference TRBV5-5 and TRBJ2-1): DAGVTQSPTHLIKTRGQQVTLRCSPISGHKSVSWYQQVLGQGPQFIFQYYEKEERGRGNFPDRFSARQFPNYSSELNVNALLLGDSALYLCASSSNSAEQFFGPGTRLTVL.

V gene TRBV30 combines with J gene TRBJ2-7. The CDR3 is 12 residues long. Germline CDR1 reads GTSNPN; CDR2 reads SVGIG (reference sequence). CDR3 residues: CAWSAVAYEQYF.

This CDR3 reads CASSRDSGTSPLHF. V and J are TRBV2 and TRBJ1-6. This CDR3 contains 14 residues. Per the germline V gene, CDR1 is SNHLY and CDR2 is FYNNEI.

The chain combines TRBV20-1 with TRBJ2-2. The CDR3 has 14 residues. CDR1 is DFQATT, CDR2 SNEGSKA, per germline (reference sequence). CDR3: CSARDVWGTGELFF.

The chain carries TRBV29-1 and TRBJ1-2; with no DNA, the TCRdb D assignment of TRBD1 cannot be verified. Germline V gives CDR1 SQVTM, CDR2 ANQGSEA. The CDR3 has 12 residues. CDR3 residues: CSVVAGAYGYTF.

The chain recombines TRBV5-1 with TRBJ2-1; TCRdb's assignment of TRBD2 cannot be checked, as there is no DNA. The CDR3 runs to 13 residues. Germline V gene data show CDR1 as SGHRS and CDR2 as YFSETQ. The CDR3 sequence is CASSFSGSDEQFF.

This CDR3 reads CASSLEVKTDYGYTF. The gene calls are TRBV5-4 and TRBJ1-2; TCRdb's D call, TRBD1, is unchecked because there is no DNA. Looked up from germline, CDR1 is SGHNT and CDR2 is YYREEE (reference sequence). The CDR3 totals 15 residues.

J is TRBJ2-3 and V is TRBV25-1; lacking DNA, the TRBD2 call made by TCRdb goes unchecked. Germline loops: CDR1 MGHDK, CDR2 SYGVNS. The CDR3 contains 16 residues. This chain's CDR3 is CASSDISASGADTQYF.

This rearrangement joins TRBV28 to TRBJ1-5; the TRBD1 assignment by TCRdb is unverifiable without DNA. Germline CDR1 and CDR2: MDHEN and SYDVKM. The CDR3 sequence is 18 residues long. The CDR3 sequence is CASSPQDRGRRGNQPQHF.

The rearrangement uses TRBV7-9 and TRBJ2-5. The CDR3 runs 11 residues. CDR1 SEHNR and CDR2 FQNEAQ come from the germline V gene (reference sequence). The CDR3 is CASSLGETRYF.

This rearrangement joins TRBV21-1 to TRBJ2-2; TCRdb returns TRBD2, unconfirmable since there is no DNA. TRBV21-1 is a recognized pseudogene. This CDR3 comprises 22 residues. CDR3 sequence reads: CASSSSNTGRPSAGGVTGELFF.

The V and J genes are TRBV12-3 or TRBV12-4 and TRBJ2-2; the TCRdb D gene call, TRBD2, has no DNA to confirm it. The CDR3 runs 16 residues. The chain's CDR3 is CASSSAGLADTGELFF.

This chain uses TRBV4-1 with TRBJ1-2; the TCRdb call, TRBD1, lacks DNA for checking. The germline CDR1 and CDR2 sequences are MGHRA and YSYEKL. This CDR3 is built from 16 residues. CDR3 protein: CASSQVLGDRLYGYTF.

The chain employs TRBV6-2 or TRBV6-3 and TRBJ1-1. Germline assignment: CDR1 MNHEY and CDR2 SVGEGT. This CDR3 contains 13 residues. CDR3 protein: CAGRGPAYTEAFF.